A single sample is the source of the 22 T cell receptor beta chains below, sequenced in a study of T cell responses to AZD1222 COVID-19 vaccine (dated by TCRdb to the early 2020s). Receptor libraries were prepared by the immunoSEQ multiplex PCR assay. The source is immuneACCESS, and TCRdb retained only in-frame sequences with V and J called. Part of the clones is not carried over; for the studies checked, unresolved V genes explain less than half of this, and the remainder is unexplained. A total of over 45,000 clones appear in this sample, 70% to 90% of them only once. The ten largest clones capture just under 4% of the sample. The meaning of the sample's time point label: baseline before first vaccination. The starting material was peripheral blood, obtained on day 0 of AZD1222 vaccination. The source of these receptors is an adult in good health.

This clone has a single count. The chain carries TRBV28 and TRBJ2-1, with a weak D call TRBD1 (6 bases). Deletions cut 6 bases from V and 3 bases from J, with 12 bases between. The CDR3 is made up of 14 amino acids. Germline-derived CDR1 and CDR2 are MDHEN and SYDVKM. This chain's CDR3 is CASSPGQHYNEQFF. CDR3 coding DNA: TGTGCCAGCAGCCCCGGACAGCACTACAATGAGCAGTTCTTC.

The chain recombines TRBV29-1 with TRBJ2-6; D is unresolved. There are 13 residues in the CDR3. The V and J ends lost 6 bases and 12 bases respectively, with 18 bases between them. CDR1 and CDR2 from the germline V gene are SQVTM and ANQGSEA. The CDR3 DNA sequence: TGCAGCGTGTTAGGTGGGTCTTCTGGCGTCCTGACTTTC. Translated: CSVLGGSSGVLTF. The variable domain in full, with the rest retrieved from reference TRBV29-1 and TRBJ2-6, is SAVISQKPSRDICQRGTSLTIQCQVDSQVTMMFWYRQQPGQSLTLIATANQGSEATYESGFVIDKFPISRPNLTFSTLTVSNMSPEDSSIYLCSVLGGSSGVLTFGAGSRLTVL.

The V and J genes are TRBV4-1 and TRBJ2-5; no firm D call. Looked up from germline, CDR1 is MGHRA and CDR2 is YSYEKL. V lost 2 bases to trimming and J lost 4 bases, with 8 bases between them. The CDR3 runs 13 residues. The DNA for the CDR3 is TGCGCCAGCAGCCAATGGCGGACAGAGACCCAGTACTTC. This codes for CASSQWRTETQYF.

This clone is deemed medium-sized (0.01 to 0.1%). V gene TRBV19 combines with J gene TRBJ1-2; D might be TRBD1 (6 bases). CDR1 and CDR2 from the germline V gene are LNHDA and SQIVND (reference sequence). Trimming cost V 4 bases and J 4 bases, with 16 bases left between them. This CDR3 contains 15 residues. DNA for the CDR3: TGTGCCAGTAGTACGGACCGGGGGGCAGTCTATGGCTACACCTTC. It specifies CASSTDRGAVYGYTF.

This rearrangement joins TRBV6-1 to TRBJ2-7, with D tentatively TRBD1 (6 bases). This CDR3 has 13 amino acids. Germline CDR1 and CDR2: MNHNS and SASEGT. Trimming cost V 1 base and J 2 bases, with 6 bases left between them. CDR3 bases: TGTGCCAGCAGTGAAGGGACAGCCTACGAGCAGTACTTC. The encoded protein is CASSEGTAYEQYF.

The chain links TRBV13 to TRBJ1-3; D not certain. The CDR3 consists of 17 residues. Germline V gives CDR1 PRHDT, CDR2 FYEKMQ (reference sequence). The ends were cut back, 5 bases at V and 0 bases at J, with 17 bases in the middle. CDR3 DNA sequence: TGTGCCAGCAGCCCGGGCTTCGGCGAAAGCTCTGGAAACACCATATATTTT. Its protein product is CASSPGFGESSGNTIYF. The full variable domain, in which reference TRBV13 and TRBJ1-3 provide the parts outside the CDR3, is AAGVIQSPRHLIKEKRETATLKCYPIPRHDTVYWYQQGPGQDPQFLISFYEKMQSDKGSIPDRFSAQQFSDYHSELNMSSLELGDSALYFCASSPGFGESSGNTIYFGEGSWLTVV.

This chain's CDR3 is CASSPYGQASSYEQYF. The CDR3, as DNA: TGTGCCAGCAGCCCTTACGGACAGGCGAGCTCCTACGAGCAGTACTTC. The chain combines TRBV7-2 with TRBJ2-7; 7 bases line up with TRBD1. This CDR3 is 16 amino acids long. V shed 5 bases, J shed 0 bases, and the junction held 10 bases outside the gene matches. Germline values: CDR1 SGHTA, CDR2 FQGNSA.

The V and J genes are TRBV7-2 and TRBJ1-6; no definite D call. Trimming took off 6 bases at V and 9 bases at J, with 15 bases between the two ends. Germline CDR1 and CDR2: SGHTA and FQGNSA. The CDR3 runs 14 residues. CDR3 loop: CASRISGDGSPLHF. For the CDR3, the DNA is TGTGCCAGCAGAATTAGTGGAGATGGTTCACCCCTCCACTTT.

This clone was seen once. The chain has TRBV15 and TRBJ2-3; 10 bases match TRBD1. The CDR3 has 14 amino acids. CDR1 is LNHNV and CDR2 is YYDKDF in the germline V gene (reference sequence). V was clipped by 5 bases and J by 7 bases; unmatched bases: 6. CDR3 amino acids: CATSGDRGPYTQYF. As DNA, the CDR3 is TGTGCCACCAGCGGGGACAGGGGACCCTATACGCAGTATTTT.

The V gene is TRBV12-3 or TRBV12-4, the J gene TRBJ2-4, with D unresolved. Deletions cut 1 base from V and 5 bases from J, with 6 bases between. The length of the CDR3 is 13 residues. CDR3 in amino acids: CASSLGAENIQYF. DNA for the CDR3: TGTGCCAGCAGTTTAGGGGCTGAAAACATTCAGTACTTC.

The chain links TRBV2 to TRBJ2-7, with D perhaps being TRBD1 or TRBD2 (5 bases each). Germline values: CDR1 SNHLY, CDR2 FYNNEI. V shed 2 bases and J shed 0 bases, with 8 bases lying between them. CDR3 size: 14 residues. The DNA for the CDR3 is TGTGCCAGCAGTGAATTGGGGACCTCCTACGAGCAGTACTTC. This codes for CASSELGTSYEQYF.

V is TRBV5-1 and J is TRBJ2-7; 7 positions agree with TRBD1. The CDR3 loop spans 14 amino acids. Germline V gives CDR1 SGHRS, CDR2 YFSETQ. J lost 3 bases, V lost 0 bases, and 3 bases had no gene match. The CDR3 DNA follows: TGCGCCAGCAGCTTGGAGGGGGCGCGCTACGAGCAGTACTTC. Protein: CASSLEGARYEQYF.

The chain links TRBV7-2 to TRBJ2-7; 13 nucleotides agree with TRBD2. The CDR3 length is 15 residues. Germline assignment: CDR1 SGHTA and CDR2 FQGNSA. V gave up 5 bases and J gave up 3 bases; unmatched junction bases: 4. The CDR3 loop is CASSPTSGGGYEQYF. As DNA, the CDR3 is TGTGCCAGCAGCCCCACTAGCGGGGGGGGCTACGAGCAGTACTTC.

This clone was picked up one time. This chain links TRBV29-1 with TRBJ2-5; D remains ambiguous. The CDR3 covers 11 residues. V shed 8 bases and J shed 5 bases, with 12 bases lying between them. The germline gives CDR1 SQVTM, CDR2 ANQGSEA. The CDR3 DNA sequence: TGCAGCACTGCAGGTGTTGAGACCCAGTACTTC. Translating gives CSTAGVETQYF.

DNA of the CDR3: TGTGCCAGTAGTGACGGACCTGGGGTCACCGGGGAGCTGTTTTTT. It codes for CASSDGPGVTGELFF. The V gene is TRBV19, the J gene TRBJ2-2, with D hard to call. CDR3 size: 15 residues. Deletions cut 5 bases from V and 4 bases from J, with 14 bases between. Germline assignment: CDR1 LNHDA and CDR2 SQIVND (reference sequence).

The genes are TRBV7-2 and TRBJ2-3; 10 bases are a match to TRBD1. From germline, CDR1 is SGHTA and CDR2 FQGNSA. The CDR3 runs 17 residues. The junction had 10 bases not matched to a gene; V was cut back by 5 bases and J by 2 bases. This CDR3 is CASSPVGDRGLTDTQYF. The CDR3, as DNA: TGTGCCAGCAGCCCAGTGGGGGACAGGGGACTCACAGATACGCAGTATTTT. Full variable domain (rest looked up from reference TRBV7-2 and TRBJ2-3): GAGVSQSPSNKVTEKGKDVELRCDPISGHTALYWYRQSLGQGLEFLIYFQGNSAPDKSGLPSDRFSAERTGGSVSTLTIQRTQQEDSAVYLCASSPVGDRGLTDTQYFGPGTRLTVL.

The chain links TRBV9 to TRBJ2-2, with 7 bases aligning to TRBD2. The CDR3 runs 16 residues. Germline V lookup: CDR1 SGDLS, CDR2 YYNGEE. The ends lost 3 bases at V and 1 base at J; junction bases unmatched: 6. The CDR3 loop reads CASSAGGFMNTGELFF. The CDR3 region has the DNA TGTGCCAGCAGCGCCGGGGGGTTTATGAACACCGGGGAGCTGTTTTTT. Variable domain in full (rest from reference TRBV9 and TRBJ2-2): DSGVTQTPKHLITATGQRVTLRCSPRSGDLSVYWYQQSLDQGLQFLIQYYNGEERAKGNILERFSAQQFPDLHSELNLSSLELGDSALYFCASSAGGFMNTGELFFGEGSRLTVL.

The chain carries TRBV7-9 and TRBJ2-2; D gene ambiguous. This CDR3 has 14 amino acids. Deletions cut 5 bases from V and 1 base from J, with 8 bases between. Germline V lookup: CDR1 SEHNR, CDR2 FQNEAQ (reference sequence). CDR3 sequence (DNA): TGTGCCAGCAGCGCACCGAGGAACACCGGGGAGCTGTTTTTT. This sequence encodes CASSAPRNTGELFF.

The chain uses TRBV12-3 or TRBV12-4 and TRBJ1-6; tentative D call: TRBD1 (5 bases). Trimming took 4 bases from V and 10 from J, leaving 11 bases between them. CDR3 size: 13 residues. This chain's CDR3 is CASSSQTESPLHF. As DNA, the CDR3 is TGTGCCAGCAGTTCGCAGACAGAATCACCCCTCCACTTT.

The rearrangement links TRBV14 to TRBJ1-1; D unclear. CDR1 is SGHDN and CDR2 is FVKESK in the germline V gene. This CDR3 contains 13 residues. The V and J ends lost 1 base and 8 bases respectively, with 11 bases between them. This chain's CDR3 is CASSQGPSLEAFF. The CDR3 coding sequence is TGTGCCAGCAGCCAAGGCCCCAGCCTGGAAGCTTTCTTT.

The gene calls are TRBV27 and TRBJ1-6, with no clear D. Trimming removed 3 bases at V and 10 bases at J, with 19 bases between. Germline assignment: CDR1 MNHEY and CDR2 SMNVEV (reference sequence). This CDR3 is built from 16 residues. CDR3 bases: TGTGCCAGCAGTTTTTCGGCAGGCCTGGGGAGATCACCCCTCCACTTT. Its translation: CASSFSAGLGRSPLHF.

Written as DNA, the CDR3 is TGTGCCAGCAGTGAATTAGGGGCTTTAGCTGAAGCTTTCTTT. Amino acid sequence: CASSELGALAEAFF. The chain carries TRBV6-1 and TRBJ1-1; D perhaps matches TRBD1 (5 bases). V was shortened by 2 bases and J by 6 bases, with 13 bases between the two germline ends. Germline assignment: CDR1 MNHNS and CDR2 SASEGT. This CDR3 region has 14 residues.